These 12 T cell receptor beta chains were all obtained from the same sample, sequenced in a study of T-cell reconstitution after alpha-beta-depleted transplantation in children. TCRbeta library construction was performed incorporating unique molecular identifiers. TCRdb analysed the PCR reads with MiXCR anew, one entry per CDR3 protein. Found here are about 230,000 distinct CDR3 sequences, 9.7% of them singletons; the top ten hold less than 6%. The sample consisted of PBMCs from the stem cell graft donor, taken from the stem cell graft. All receptors come from a human donor who donated a stem cell graft to a child with SCID.

The sample holds many counts of this clonotype. J is TRBJ1-3 and V is TRBV5-1; tentative D call: TRBD1 (6 bases). Trimming removed 2 bases at V and 3 bases at J, with 9 bases between. This CDR3 spans 14 amino acids. Germline CDR1 SGHRS, CDR2 YFSETQ. The CDR3 here is CASSFTGFGNTIYF. The CDR3 bases are TGCGCCAGCAGCTTCACAGGGTTTGGAAACACCATATATTTT.

This chain connects TRBV7-9 to TRBJ1-5; D might be TRBD1 (6 bases). Germline-derived CDR1 and CDR2 are SEHNR and FQNEAQ (reference sequence). The V end was cut by 0 bases, the J end by 3 bases, with 12 bases between. The CDR3 loop spans 16 amino acids. The DNA for the CDR3 is TGTGCCAGCAGCTTAGCTGGAGGGGACATCAATCAGCCCCAGCATTTT. Translating gives CASSLAGGDINQPQHF.

This clonotype was observed at least ten times. This rearrangement joins TRBV3-1 to TRBJ2-3, with D possibly being TRBD1 or TRBD2 (5 bases each). The germline CDR1 and CDR2 sequences are LGHDT and YNNKEL (reference sequence). V lost 3 bases and J lost 1, with 11 bases in between. The CDR3 is 15 residues long. CDR3 sequence (DNA): TGTGCCAGCAGCCAGGTCCAGGGAGGCACAGATACGCAGTATTTT. Protein: CASSQVQGGTDTQYF.

The genes are TRBV4-1 and TRBJ2-7, with D possibly TRBD1 on 5 matching bases. This CDR3 has 15 amino acids. The V end was cut by 2 bases, the J end by 5 bases, with 16 bases between. In germline, CDR1 is MGHRA, CDR2 YSYEKL. This CDR3 is CASSQPPARENEQYF. DNA for the CDR3: TGCGCCAGCAGCCAACCCCCGGCCAGGGAAAACGAGCAGTACTTC.

This clonotype appeared many times. The chain recombines TRBV20-1 with TRBJ2-3; 11 positions agree with TRBD2. Looked up from germline, CDR1 is DFQATT and CDR2 is SNEGSKA (reference sequence). The V and J ends lost 3 bases and 3 bases, in that order; junction bases with no gene match: 5. The CDR3 covers 15 residues. The CDR3 loop reads CSARLAGGSTDTQYF. The CDR3 coding sequence is TGCAGTGCTAGGCTAGCGGGGGGATCGACAGATACGCAGTATTTT.

This clonotype was seen a few times. The chain links TRBV6-2 or TRBV6-3 to TRBJ1-1; D perhaps matches TRBD1 (6 bases). This CDR3 comprises 18 residues. CDR1 is MNHEY and CDR2 is SVGEGT in the germline V gene. V lost 2 bases, J lost 0 bases, and 19 bases lay in between. The CDR3 protein is CASSYDSRDTRLNTEAFF. The CDR3 bases are TGTGCCAGCAGTTACGACTCCCGGGACACTCGTCTGAACACTGAAGCTTTCTTT.

This clonotype was seen at least ten times. The rearrangement uses TRBV7-9 and TRBJ2-4, with D uncertain. This CDR3 has 15 amino acids. Germline CDR1 reads SEHNR; CDR2 reads FQNEAQ (reference sequence). V shed 0 bases and J shed 2 bases, with 8 bases lying between them. The CDR3 loop is CASSLAAGPKNIQYF. The CDR3 bases are TGTGCCAGCAGCTTAGCCGCCGGACCCAAAAACATTCAGTACTTC.

This clonotype was found many times. This CDR3 is CASGDRGHFLLHF. DNA for the CDR3: TGTGCCAGCGGAGACAGGGGGCACTTTTTACTCCATTTT. The chain couples TRBV12-3 or TRBV12-4 to TRBJ1-5, with TRBD1 identical over 10 bases. CDR3 length: 13 amino acids. Trimming took 8 bases from V and 16 from J; bases not matched to a gene: 14.

This clonotype was seen ten or more times. This chain links TRBV11-3 with TRBJ2-6; weak D call: TRBD1 (6 bases). Between the trimmed V and J ends, which lost 5 bases and 3 bases, there was a span of 11 bases. This CDR3 region has 15 residues. Germline V gene lookup returns CDR1 SGHNT and CDR2 YENEEA. CDR3 sequence: CASSPQGSGANVLTF. DNA of the CDR3: TGTGCCAGCAGCCCACAGGGAAGTGGGGCCAACGTCCTGACTTTC.

The sample holds many counts of this clonotype. The V and J genes are TRBV20-1 and TRBJ1-2; D unclear. This CDR3 is built from 13 residues. Trimming removed 0 bases from V and 5 bases from J, with 10 bases in between. Germline V gene lookup returns CDR1 DFQATT and CDR2 SNEGSKA (reference sequence). The CDR3 reads CSARDVGVYGYTF. The DNA of the CDR3 is TGCAGTGCTAGAGATGTCGGCGTTTATGGCTACACCTTC.

This clonotype was counted ten times or more. The V gene is TRBV5-6, the J gene TRBJ2-5, with TRBD1 matching over 9 bases. CDR1 SGHDT and CDR2 YYEEEE come from the germline V gene. The CDR3 totals 17 residues. The junction had 12 bases not matched to a gene; V was cut back by 4 bases and J by 2 bases. The CDR3 loop is CASSPNSWTGEQETQYF. The CDR3 DNA follows: TGTGCCAGCAGCCCTAATTCCTGGACAGGGGAGCAAGAGACCCAGTACTTC. Complete variable domain (other parts from reference TRBV5-6 and TRBJ2-5): DAGVTQSPTHLIKTRGQQVTLRCSPKSGHDTVSWYQQALGQGPQFIFQYYEEEERQRGNFPDRFSGHQFPNYSSELNVNALLLGDSALYLCASSPNSWTGEQETQYFGPGTRLLVL.

This clonotype has ten or more counts. The V call is TRBV5-1, the J call TRBJ2-1, with 7 bases aligning to TRBD1. This CDR3 is built from 16 residues. Germline CDR1 and CDR2: SGHRS and YFSETQ. V lost 0 bases to trimming and J lost 6 bases; unmatched junction nucleotides: 9. DNA for the CDR3: TGCGCCAGCAGCTTGGGGGGGACAGTTTCGGGCAATGAGCAGTTCTTC. Protein sequence: CASSLGGTVSGNEQFF.